One sample yielded the 3 T cell receptor beta chains listed below, sequenced in a study of beta chain features in type 1 diabetes. Whole-study results and caveats: Moderate but significant shortening of TCRB CDR3s was recorded in all four CD4+ subsets from Type 1 diabetes patients.

As every portion of the isolated RNA was reverse transcribed, the sequencing read expressed TCRB transcripts. The protocol was immunoSEQ multiplex PCR, while the TCRdb copy is restricted to in-frame clones and leaves out a portion. The sample contains hundreds of thousands of clones, about 14% of which appear only once. Their recognized antigens are unknown. Specimen: naive CD4+ T cells from blood. These receptors all stem from a man younger than 35 with type 1 diabetes.

This clone has only a few counts. This sequence joins TRBV23-1 and TRBJ2-3; no clear D. TRBV23-1 is an ORF; its function is uncertain. V was shortened by 6 bases and J by 5 bases, with 3 bases between the two germline ends. The CDR3 runs to 10 residues. The CDR3 protein is CASRGDTQYF. CDR3 sequence (DNA): TGCGCCAGCAGAGGAGATACGCAGTATTTT.

V gene TRBV25-1 combines with J gene TRBJ1-2; D perhaps matches TRBD1 (5 bases). Germline lookup yields CDR1 MGHDK and CDR2 SYGVNS. This CDR3 has 15 amino acids. Trimming took off 3 bases at V and 3 bases at J, with 14 bases between the two ends. The CDR3 loop is CASSDSSRDHYGYTF. The CDR3 nucleotides read TGTGCCAGCAGTGATTCCTCCAGGGACCACTATGGCTACACCTTC.

This clone has a handful of counts. The J gene is TRBJ2-7, the V gene TRBV6-5, with D tentatively TRBD1 or TRBD2 (5 bases each). Germline V gene sequence: CDR1 MNHEY, CDR2 SVGAGI. The CDR3 contains 13 residues. V dropped 7 bases and J dropped 0 bases, with 10 bases sitting between them. The CDR3 loop is CASTPGTSYEQYF. CDR3 DNA: TGTGCCAGCACCCCTGGGACCTCCTACGAGCAGTACTTC.